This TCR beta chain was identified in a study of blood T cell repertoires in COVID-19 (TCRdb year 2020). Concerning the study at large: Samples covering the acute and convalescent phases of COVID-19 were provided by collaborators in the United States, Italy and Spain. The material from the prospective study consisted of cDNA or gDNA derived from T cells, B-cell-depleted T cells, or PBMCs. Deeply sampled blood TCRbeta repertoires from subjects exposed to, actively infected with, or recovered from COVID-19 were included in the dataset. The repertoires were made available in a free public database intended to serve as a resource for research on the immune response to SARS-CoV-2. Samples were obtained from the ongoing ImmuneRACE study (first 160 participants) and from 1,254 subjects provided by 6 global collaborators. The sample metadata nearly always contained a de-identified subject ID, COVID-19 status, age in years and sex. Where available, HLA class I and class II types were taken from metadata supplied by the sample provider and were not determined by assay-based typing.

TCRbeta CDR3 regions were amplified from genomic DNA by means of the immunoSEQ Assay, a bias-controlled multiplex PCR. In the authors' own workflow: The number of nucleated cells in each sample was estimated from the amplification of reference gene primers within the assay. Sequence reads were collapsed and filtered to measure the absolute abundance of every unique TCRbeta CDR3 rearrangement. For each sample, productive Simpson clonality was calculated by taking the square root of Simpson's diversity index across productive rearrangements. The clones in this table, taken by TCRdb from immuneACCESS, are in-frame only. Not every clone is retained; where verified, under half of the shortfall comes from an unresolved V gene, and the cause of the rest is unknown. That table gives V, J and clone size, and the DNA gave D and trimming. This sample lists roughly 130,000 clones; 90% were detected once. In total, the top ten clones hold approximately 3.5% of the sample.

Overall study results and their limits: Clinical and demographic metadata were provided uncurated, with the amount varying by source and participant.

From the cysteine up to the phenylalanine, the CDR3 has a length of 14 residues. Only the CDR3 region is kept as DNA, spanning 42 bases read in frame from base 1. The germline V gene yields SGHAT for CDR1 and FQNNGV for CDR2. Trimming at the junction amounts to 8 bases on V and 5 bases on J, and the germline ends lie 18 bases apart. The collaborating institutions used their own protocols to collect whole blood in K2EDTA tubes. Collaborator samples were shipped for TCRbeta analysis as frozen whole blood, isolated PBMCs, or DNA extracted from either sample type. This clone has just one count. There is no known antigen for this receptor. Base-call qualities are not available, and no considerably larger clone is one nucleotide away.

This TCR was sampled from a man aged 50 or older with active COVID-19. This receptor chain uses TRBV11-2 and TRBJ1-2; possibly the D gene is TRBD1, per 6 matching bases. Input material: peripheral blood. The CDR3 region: CASGGGPGQYGYTF. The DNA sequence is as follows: TGTGCCAGCGGGGGGGGCCCCGGTCAGTATGGCTACACCTTC. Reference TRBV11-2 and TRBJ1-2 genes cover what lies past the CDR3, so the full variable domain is EAGVAQSPRYKIIEKRQSVAFWCNPISGHATLYWYQQILGQGPKLLIQFQNNGVVDDSQLPKDRFSAERLKGVDSTLKIQPAKLEDSAVYLCASGGGPGQYGYTFGSGTRLTVV.